The 14 T cell receptor beta chains presented below share a single source sample, sequenced in a study of T cell clonality in common variable immunodeficiency. Findings of the study overall: In common variable immunodeficiency, TCR beta chains reportedly carried fewer deletions and N-nucleotide insertions.

Only in-frame clones appear in the TCRdb table, and some are missing; sequencing was by immunoSEQ multiplex PCR. The sample gives 30,000 to 35,000 clones, none seen only once, and the top ten clones hold under 30%. These receptors lack a known antigen. Sequenced: peripheral blood mononuclear cells. The origin of the receptors is a human donor with common variable immunodeficiency.

This clone came up a few times. The CDR3 end is not reached by the read, which stops 3 residues before it; the germline J gene fills it in. The J gene is TRBJ2-7, the V gene TRBV6-1; the match to TRBD2 covers 9 bases. Germline CDR1 reads MNHNS; CDR2 reads SASEGT. The CDR3 totals 14 residues. After removal of 3 bases from V and 3 bases from J, the junction contained 3 bases not matched to a gene. Partial CDR3 DNA: TGTGCCAGCAGTGACGGACTAGCGCTCTACGAG. This sequence encodes CASSDGLALYE. In full, the CDR3 reads CASSDGLALYEQYF.

Note on this clone: Coverage ceases 3 residues before the CDR3 finishes, and the germline J gene fills in the end. The chain combines TRBV18 with TRBJ1-1; TRBD1 aligns across 8 bases. From germline, CDR1 is KGHSH and CDR2 LQKENI. The CDR3 has 15 amino acids. V was pared by 3 bases and J by 4 bases, with 7 bases of the junction left unmatched. CDR3: CASSPDRVSGTEAFF. The sequenced part of the CDR3 DNA is TGTGCCAGCTCACCGGACAGGGTATCAGGCACTGAA.

Worth noting for this clone: The read finishes 3 residues shy of the CDR3 end, and the germline J gene is used to complete it. The chain joins TRBV7-9 to TRBJ1-2; TRBD1 is a possible D gene (6 bases). Germline V gene data show CDR1 as SEHNR and CDR2 as FQNEAQ (reference sequence). The V and J ends lost 3 bases and 5 bases respectively, with 13 bases between them. The CDR3 loop spans 14 amino acids. The CDR3 DNA, read in part, is TGTGCCAGCAGCTTTTCAGGACAGTCGTATGGC. Protein: CASSFSGQSYG. The CDR3, in full, reads CASSFSGQSYGYTF.

This clone was seen a handful of times. Read data end 3 residues before the CDR3 end; the end is taken from the germline J gene. The chain employs TRBV30 and TRBJ1-2; 7 nucleotides line up with TRBD1. This CDR3 region has 11 residues. Looked up from germline, CDR1 is GTSNPN and CDR2 is SVGIG (reference sequence). The CDR3 sequence is CAWSGGGGYTF. CDR3 DNA (partial): TGTGCCTGGAGTGGAGGGGGCGGC.

In regard to this clone: Read coverage stops 3 residues before the CDR3 terminus; the germline J gene supplies the remainder. V and J are TRBV18 and TRBJ1-1; 7 nucleotides match TRBD1. This CDR3 is built from 16 residues. V was clipped by 0 bases and J by 0 bases; unmatched bases: 4. CDR1 is KGHSH, CDR2 LQKENI, per germline. CDR3 protein: CASSPPQGNMNTEAFF. CDR3 DNA, as far as it was read: TGTGCCAGCTCACCACCACAGGGGAACATGAACACTGAA.

This clone turned up a few times. The read halts 3 residues ahead of the CDR3 end, with the missing end drawn from the germline J gene. The chain uses TRBV5-1 and TRBJ1-2; 8 bases align to TRBD1. CDR3 length equals 14 residues. Trimming at V came to 2 bases and at J to 7 bases, leaving 7 bases not matched to a gene. Germline V gene data show CDR1 as SGHRS and CDR2 as YFSETQ. The DNA read from the CDR3 is TGCGCCAGCAGCTTAATATCAGGGGGCCGTGGC. Its translation: CASSLISGGRG. The whole CDR3 sequence is CASSLISGGRGYTF.

This clone was picked up many times. The sequence runs out 3 residues before the end of the CDR3; the remainder is reconstructed from the germline J gene. V is TRBV7-9 and J is TRBJ2-3; D is undetermined. There are 12 residues in the CDR3. The germline V gene encodes CDR1 SEHNR and CDR2 FQNEAQ (reference sequence). CDR3 bases read: TGTGCCAGCAGCTTAGGGGTTAGCACG. It specifies CASSLGVST. The whole CDR3 region reads CASSLGVSTQYF.

There are many counts of this clone. Sequencing ends 3 residues short of the CDR3 end; the germline J gene provides the rest. V is TRBV19 and J is TRBJ1-2; D gene unclear. Germline V CDR1 and CDR2: LNHDA, SQIVND (reference sequence). The CDR3 has 13 residues. Here the CDR3 reads CASSIDLSGGYTF. The DNA read from the CDR3 is TGTGCCAGTAGTATAGATTTAAGTGGCGGC.

This clone was counted at least ten times. The CDR3 loop reads CASSPPGQGAGKAFF. Partial CDR3 DNA: TGCGCCAGCAGCCCGCCGGGACAGGGGGCCGGGAAA. The genes are TRBV5-1 and TRBJ1-1, with 12 nucleotides matching TRBD1. The CDR3 end is not reached by the read, which stops 3 residues before it; the germline J gene fills it in. The CDR3 sequence is 15 residues long. In germline, CDR1 is SGHRS, CDR2 YFSETQ.

This clone has ten or more counts. The read finishes 3 residues shy of the CDR3 end, and the germline J gene is used to complete it. The chain carries TRBV19 and TRBJ1-1; 7 bases are a match to TRBD1. Germline lookup yields CDR1 LNHDA and CDR2 SQIVND (reference sequence). V trimming: 8 bases; J trimming: 1 base; junction bases outside the gene matches: 4. The CDR3 contains 13 residues. The part of the CDR3 DNA that was read is TGTGCCAGTCAGGACAGGAGGAACACTGAA. It yields the protein CASQDRRNTE. The complete CDR3 protein is CASQDRRNTEAFF. Looking up the rest from reference TRBV19 and TRBJ1-1 gives the full variable domain: DGGITQSPKYLFRKEGQNVTLSCEQNLNHDAMYWYRQDPGQGLRLIYYSQIVNDFQKGDIAEGYSVSREKKESFPLTVTSAQKNPTAFYLCASQDRRNTEAFFGQGTRLTVV.

By frequency in the sample, this clone is medium-sized. The sequenced CDR3 bases are TGTGCCAGCAGCCACATAGCGGGATCAGGCAATGAG. Its protein is CASSHIAGSGNE. The full CDR3 is CASSHIAGSGNEQFF. This sequence joins TRBV7-9 and TRBJ2-1, with TRBD2 identical over 8 bases. The read terminates 3 residues ahead of where the CDR3 ends, so the germline J gene completes it. With V trimmed by 5 bases and J by 6 bases, 9 bases remained unmatched. The CDR3 is 15 residues long. Looked up from germline, CDR1 is SEHNR and CDR2 is FQNEAQ (reference sequence).

Turning to this clone: Read coverage stops 3 residues before the CDR3 terminus; the germline J gene supplies the remainder. The genes are TRBV2 and TRBJ2-7; 10 nucleotides agree with TRBD2. This CDR3 region has 15 residues. Per germline, CDR1 SNHLY and CDR2 FYNNEI. J lost 5 bases, V lost 6 bases, and 10 bases had no gene match. The DNA read from the CDR3 is TGTGCCAGCAGGGACCCTAGCGGGAGTTTGAACGAG. It specifies CASRDPSGSLNE. In full, the CDR3 reads CASRDPSGSLNEQYF. Based on the CDR3 plus reference TRBV2 and TRBJ2-7, the full variable domain is EPEVTQTPSHQVTQMGQEVILRCVPISNHLYFYWYRQILGQKVEFLVSFYNNEISEKSEIFDDQFSVERPDGSNFTLKIRSTKLEDSAMYFCASRDPSGSLNEQYFGPGTRLTVT.

This clone was recorded at least ten times. The CDR3 goes on 3 residues after the read ends, and that part is filled in from the germline J gene. This chain links TRBV20-1 with TRBJ2-2; TRBD2 agrees at 10 bases. Germline V gene sequence: CDR1 DFQATT, CDR2 SNEGSKA (reference sequence). V lost 6 bases, J lost 4 bases, and 5 bases stayed unmatched. The CDR3 runs to 14 residues. This CDR3 reads CSARTSGSTGELFF. The covered CDR3 bases are TGCAGTGCCCGGACTAGCGGATCCACCGGGGAG.

Details on this clone: The sequenced fragment ends 3 residues before the CDR3 boundary, so the rest is inferred from the germline J gene. The V gene is TRBV20-1, the J gene TRBJ1-6; 10 bases line up with TRBD1. Germline assignment: CDR1 DFQATT and CDR2 SNEGSKA (reference sequence). The CDR3 covers 16 residues. V gave up 4 bases and J gave up 0 bases; unmatched junction bases: 3. The sequenced part of the CDR3 DNA is TGCAGTGCTAAGACAGGGGGCAGCTCCTATAATTCACCC. Amino acids: CSAKTGGSSYNSP. The entire CDR3 reads CSAKTGGSSYNSPLHF.